Sequencing of this T cell receptor beta chain was carried out in a study of T cell changes during pregnancy in multiple sclerosis. V lost 1 base, J lost 15 bases, and 10 bases lay in between. The CDR3 spans 11 residues. Germline V gene lookup returns CDR1 SGHAT and CDR2 FQNNGV. This clone has more than one count but fewer than ten. Libraries were prepared by immunoSEQ multiplex PCR; TCRdb keeps only in-frame clonotypes and omits some of them. Among some 70,000 clones, roughly 92% were seen once, and the ten largest hold roughly 2.1%. This chain uses TRBV11-2 with TRBJ2-1; possibly TRBD1 for D (5 bases). The sample consisted of peripheral blood, taken in the second trimester of pregnancy. This TCR was recovered from a female donor in good health, enrolled as a control in a pregnancy study. The DNA of the CDR3 is TGTGCCAGCAGCTTAGTAGGGGAACGGTTCTTC. It is translated as CASSLVGERFF.